This T cell receptor beta chain was captured by sequencing in a study of blood T cell repertoires in COVID-19. Background on the study: COVID-19 samples collected from the United States, Italy and Spain covered acute and convalescent phases. T cells, B-cell-depleted T cells, or PBMCs provided the cDNA or gDNA that served as material.

In the source study's methods: Nucleated cell number was recorded as an estimate derived from reference gene primer amplification. Assay: immunoSEQ multiplex PCR; the TCRdb copy retains only in-frame clones and omits some. The V and J calls and clone size were taken over from that table, and D and trimming were inferred from the DNA. The sample includes roughly 100,000 clones, more than 70% of them seen just once. Germline V gene sequence: CDR1 SNHLY, CDR2 FYNNEI. The CDR3 has 13 amino acids. Germline trimming cut 9 bases from V and 7 bases from J; bases unmatched to any gene: 10. This clonotype was sampled from a woman aged 55 to 70 with acute or convalescent COVID-19. The chain carries TRBV2 and TRBJ1-2; 8 nucleotides line up with TRBD1. Sequenced material: peripheral blood. CDR3 DNA sequence: TGTGCCAGGGAACCGACAGGGGTCTCTGGCTACACCTTC. This encodes CAREPTGVSGYTF.